This T cell receptor (beta chain) was captured in a study of neurological immune-mediated disorders. Study-wide results and caveats: No CDR3 amino acid sequences recurred among expanded clones across subjects, suggesting private repertoires in all groups. In HTLV-1-associated myelopathy, TCR clonal expansion was greatest, whereas multiple sclerosis had the least, falling below healthy controls.

This clonotype was seen ten or more times. Antigen: not known. Germline CDR1 and CDR2: MNHEY and SVGAGI. The junction had 12 bases not matched to a gene; V was cut back by 7 bases and J by 1 base. CDR3 length: 18 residues. As for the cDNA, it was generated by 5'RACE with 10-nucleotide random UMIs. Whenever a sequencing run was performed, it yielded over 190 million TCR-beta sequences from 15-18 subjects. TCRdb called the 5' RACE reads again in MiXCR, with one record for every CDR3 protein. Of about 59,000 distinct CDR3 sequences in the sample, about 12% were seen once. The chain has TRBV6-5 and TRBJ2-6; 8 bases match TRBD2. This TCR came from a woman aged 60-75 years with HTLV-1-associated myelopathy (HAM/TSP). The sequenced sample consisted of PBMCs. The CDR3 is CASKPRRTSLSGANVLTF. Written as DNA, the CDR3 is TGTGCCAGCAAGCCCCGGCGGACTAGCTTGTCTGGGGCCAACGTCCTGACTTTC.